This TCR beta chain emerged from a study of T cell responses to AZD1222 COVID-19 vaccine (dated by TCRdb to the early 2020s). Study-level background: AZD1222 recipients whose second dose came at about 4 weeks and those whose second dose came at about 12 weeks were combined into one group, since spike-specific TCR depth and breadth did not differ between the two schedules. A total of about 230 trial participants underwent TCR sequencing, of whom 207 received two doses of AZD1222 and about 26 received two doses of the MenACWY control vaccine. Trial participants were enrolled by age into subgroups of 18-55, 56-69 and 70-plus years, and roughly 160, 29 and 62 TCR-sequenced participants, respectively, were included in these subgroups. What the research found in general, with its limitations: Because no samples from the day 14 peak response were available, repertoires could be characterized only after the peak T cell response. Reportedly, close to half of the unique spike-specific TCRs recognized epitopes lying outside the regions that are mutated in the B.1.351 and B.1.1.7 variants. Participants were mostly white British, with more females than males. The authors suggested clonal diversity may have been underestimated. Conclusions about previously exposed vaccinees were limited because only six or seven AZD1222 recipients were SARS-CoV-2 seropositive at baseline. The whole spike protein was spanned by vaccine-associated CD4 TCRs, and dominant responses were seen in regions 160-218 and 743-854. The 56-69-year group was small, and its depth increase did not reach significance, likely because of low power. After two AZD1222 doses, spike-specific TCR breadth and depth were significantly higher than at day 0 and than in MenACWY recipients.

The CDR3 regions of human TCRbeta chains were subjected to immunosequencing. As for the authors' bioinformatics: TCRs in the repertoires were matched against a reference library of SARS-CoV-2-specific TCRs that had been generated with the MIRA antigen-specificity platform. Breadth meant the fraction of unique TCRs that were SARS-CoV-2-associated, whereas depth meant the fraction of total T cells that were SARS-CoV-2-associated. Using the MIRA data, each spike-specific TCR was mapped to the spike region that the TCR reacts to and placed in a CD4 or CD8 class. Log10-transformed breadth and depth values were compared by one-way ANOVA with Sidak's multiple comparisons tests. Drawn from immuneACCESS, this table holds only the in-frame rearrangements with V and J called that TCRdb kept. Clones are partly lost; checked studies trace under half to an unresolved V gene and leave the rest unexplained. That table supplies the V and J calls and clone size; D and trimming were determined from the DNA. The sample table lists about 140,000 clones, about 92% of them with a count of one. Of the sample, around 3.2% is held by the ten largest clones.

Explained via the paper, the time point label denotes: baseline before first vaccination. The vaccinee samples were drawn from two UK trials, COV001 and COV002, one of which was a single-blind randomized controlled phase 2/3 trial testing AZD1222 (ChAdOx1 nCoV-19) in healthy adults. For TCRbeta chain sequencing, PBMC samples were collected from trial participants at day 0 and at day 28 after the second dose. Of note for this clone: Its antigen is still unknown. No base qualities exist here, and no much larger clone lies one base off it.

The receptor's source is an adult in good health. The sample here was peripheral blood, taken on day 0 of AZD1222 vaccination.

The CDR3 protein sequence reads: CAITQGGDSYENTGELFF. The nucleotides read TGTGCCATCACTCAGGGGGGCGACTCATACGAAAACACCGGGGAGCTGTTTTTT. The sequence joins TRBV10-3 to TRBJ2-2; perhaps TRBD1 is the D gene, with 7 bases matching. CDR1 and CDR2, looked up from the germline V gene, are ENHRY and SYGVKD. The CDR3 spans 18 residues, from the cysteine through the phenylalanine. Here the CDR3 DNA is all that survives: 54 bases in frame from base 1. Trimming takes 7 bases from V and 2 bases from J, and the germline ends sit 23 bases apart.